This TCR beta chain was identified in a study of T-cell memory formation after mild COVID-19 (dated by TCRdb to the early 2020s). For context, the study as a whole: TCR sequence clusters from the two donors were found to be largely donor specific. T-cell clones expanding and contracting after mild COVID-19 in a couple of donors were tracked by longitudinal TCRalpha and TCRbeta repertoire sequencing. The cohort was made up of two young adult volunteers, one female and one male, who were previously healthy.

The sample was run on an Illumina NovaSeq 6000. cDNA libraries for TCRalpha and TCRbeta were prepared by 5'RACE using constant-segment primers, with sample barcodes and unique molecular identifiers added. Trizol reagent was used to extract RNA from every sample. Amplification of the libraries took two PCR steps, and the second step added a second sample barcode plus Illumina TruSeq adapters. Sequencing of the libraries was done on an Illumina NovaSeq, producing 2 x 150 bp paired-end reads. In the paper's pipeline: With migec v1.2.7, reads were demultiplexed and then collapsed into UMI-guided consensus sequences. Using mixcr v2.1.11, the UMI consensuses were aligned to TRA and TRB V and J templates and assembled into clonotypes. Expanded or contracted clonotypes were those called significant by both edgeR and NoisET, with noise models trained on biological replicates. edgeR calls used a false discovery rate-adjusted p below 0.01 and a log2 fold-change threshold of 1. As an exploratory analysis of dynamics, max-normalized trajectories of the 1000 most abundant clonotypes were examined with PCA combined with hierarchical clustering. The CD4 or CD8 phenotype of responding clones was assigned using the separately sequenced CD4+ and CD8+ repertoires. TCRdb reworked the public reads: Q25 trimming with fastp, MiXCR clone assembly, productive beta chains retained. CDR3 protein duplicates are merged, each entry listing the most common genes and DNA. In this record, the V and J calls reflect TCRdb's handling and not the investigators' own analysis. This sample gives some 450,000 distinct CDR3 sequences in total; about a sixth of them show up just once. The ten largest clonotypes hold roughly 21% of the sample.

This clonotype showed up just a few times. It has no known antigen specificity. Per-base qualities were not stored, and no clone one base away is much larger. The germline V gene specifies MNHEY as CDR1 and SVGEGT as CDR2. The CDR3 has 15 amino acids, counting the end cysteine and phenylalanine. Only the CDR3 region is kept as DNA, spanning 45 bases read in frame from base 1. V is pruned by 7 bases and J by 0 bases, leaving 8 bases of the junction without a gene match. Overall results and qualifications from the work: Some responding clones were detected in pre-infection memory, suggesting pre-existing cross-reactive memory T cells joined the SARS-CoV-2 response. The study included only a couple of mild cases, and larger cohorts that include severe cases with pre-infection samples were judged to be necessary. Contracting CD4+ clones turned up mainly in the CM and EM memory subsets, whereas EMRA was where CD8+ clones were enriched. SARS-CoV-2 specificity of the second-wave clones peaking on day 37 was not confirmed. From day 15 to 85, contracting clones showed balanced CD4/CD8 phenotypes, whereas a second wave of clones that expanded from day 15 to 37 leaned towards CD4+.

Ficoll-Paque density gradient centrifugation was used to isolate PBMCs. This clonotype was sampled from a man between 18 and 29 years old who had mild COVID-19 (a few samples of this study predate the infection). The sample titles of this study are shuffled in the database, so cell type and time point are left out; the donor was told from shared clones. This chain is built from TRBV6-2 or TRBV6-3 and TRBJ2-5; 7 junctional bases match TRBD2. Material: PBMCs or a T cell subset sorted from them (not recorded which). The CDR3 reads CASTLWSGNQETQYF. The DNA sequence reads TGTGCCAGCACCCTGTGGAGCGGGAACCAAGAGACCCAGTACTTC.